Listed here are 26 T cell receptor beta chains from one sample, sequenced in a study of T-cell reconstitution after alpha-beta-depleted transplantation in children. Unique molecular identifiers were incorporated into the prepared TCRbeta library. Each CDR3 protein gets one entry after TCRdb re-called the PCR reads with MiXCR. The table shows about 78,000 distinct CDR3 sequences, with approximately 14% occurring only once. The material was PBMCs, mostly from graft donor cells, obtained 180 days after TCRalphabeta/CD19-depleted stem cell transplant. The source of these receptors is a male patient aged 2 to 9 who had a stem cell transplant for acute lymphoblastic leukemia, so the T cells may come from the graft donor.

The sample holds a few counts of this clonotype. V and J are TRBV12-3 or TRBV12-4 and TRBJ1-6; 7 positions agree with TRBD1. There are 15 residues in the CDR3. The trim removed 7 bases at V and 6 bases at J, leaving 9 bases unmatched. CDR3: CASTPGGTVNSPLHF. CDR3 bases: TGTGCCAGCACCCCTGGCGGGACAGTTAATTCACCCCTCCACTTT.

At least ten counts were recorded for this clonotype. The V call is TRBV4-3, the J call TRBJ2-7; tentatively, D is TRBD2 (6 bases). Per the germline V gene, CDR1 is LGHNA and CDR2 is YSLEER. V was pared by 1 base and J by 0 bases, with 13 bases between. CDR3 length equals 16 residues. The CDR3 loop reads CASSQGYSGSSYEQYF. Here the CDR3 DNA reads TGCGCCAGCAGCCAAGGGTATAGCGGAAGCTCCTACGAGCAGTACTTC.

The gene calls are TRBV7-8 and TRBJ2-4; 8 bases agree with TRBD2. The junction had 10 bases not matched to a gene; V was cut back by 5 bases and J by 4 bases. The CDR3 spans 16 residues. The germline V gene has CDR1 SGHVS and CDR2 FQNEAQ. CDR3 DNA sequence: TGTGCCAGCAGCGCGGGAGGAACCTTAGTTAAAAACATTCAGTACTTC. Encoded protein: CASSAGGTLVKNIQYF. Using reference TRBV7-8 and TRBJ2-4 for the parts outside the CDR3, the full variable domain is GAGVSQSPRYKVAKRGQDVALRCDPISGHVSLFWYQQALGQGPEFLTYFQNEAQLDKSGLPSDRFFAERPEGSVSTLKIQRTQQEDSAVYLCASSAGGTLVKNIQYFGAGTRLSVL.

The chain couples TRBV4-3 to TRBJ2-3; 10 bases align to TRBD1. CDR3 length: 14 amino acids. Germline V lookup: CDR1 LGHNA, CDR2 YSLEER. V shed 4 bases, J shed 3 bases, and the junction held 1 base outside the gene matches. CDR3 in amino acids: CASSPGQGTDTQYF. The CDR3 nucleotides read TGCGCCAGCAGCCCGGGACAGGGGACAGATACGCAGTATTTT.

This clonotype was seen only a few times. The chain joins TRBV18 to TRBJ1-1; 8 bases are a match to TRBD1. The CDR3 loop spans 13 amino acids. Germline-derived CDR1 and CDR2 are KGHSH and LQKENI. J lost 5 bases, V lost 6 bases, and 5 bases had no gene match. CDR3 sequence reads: CASSGQGRTEAFF. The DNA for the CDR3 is TGTGCCAGCTCTGGACAGGGCCGGACTGAAGCTTTCTTT.

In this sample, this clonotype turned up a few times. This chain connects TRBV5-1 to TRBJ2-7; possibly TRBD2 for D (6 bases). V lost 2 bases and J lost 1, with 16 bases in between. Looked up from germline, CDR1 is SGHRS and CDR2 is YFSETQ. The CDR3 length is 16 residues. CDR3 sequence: CASSLLGGRRSYEQYF. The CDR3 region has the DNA TGCGCCAGCAGCTTACTGGGGGGACGGAGGTCCTACGAGCAGTACTTC.

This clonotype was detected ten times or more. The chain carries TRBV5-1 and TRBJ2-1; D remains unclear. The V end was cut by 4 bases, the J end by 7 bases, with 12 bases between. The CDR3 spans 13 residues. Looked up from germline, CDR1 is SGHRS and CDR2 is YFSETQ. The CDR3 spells CASSPPRRNEQFF. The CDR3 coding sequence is TGCGCCAGCAGCCCTCCGAGGAGAAATGAGCAGTTCTTC.

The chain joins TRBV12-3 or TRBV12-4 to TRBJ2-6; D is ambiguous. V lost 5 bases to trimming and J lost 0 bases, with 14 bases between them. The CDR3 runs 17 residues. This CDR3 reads CASSPRGLPSGANVLTF. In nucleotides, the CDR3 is TGTGCCAGCAGTCCCAGAGGCTTGCCCTCTGGGGCCAACGTCCTGACTTTC.

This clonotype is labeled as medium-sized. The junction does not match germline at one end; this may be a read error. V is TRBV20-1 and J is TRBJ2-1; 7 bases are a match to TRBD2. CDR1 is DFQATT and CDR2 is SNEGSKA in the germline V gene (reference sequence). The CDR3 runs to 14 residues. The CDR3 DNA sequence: TGCAGTGCGAGAGATTGGACTAGACCCAATGAGCAGTTCTTC. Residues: CSARDWTRPNEQFF.

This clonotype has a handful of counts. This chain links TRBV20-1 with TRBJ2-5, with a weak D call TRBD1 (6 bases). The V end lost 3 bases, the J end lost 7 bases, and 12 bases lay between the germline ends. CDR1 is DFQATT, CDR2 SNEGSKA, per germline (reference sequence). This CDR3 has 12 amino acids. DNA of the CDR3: TGCAGTGCTAGGAGTCTAGGGGGGACCCAGTACTTC. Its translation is CSARSLGGTQYF.

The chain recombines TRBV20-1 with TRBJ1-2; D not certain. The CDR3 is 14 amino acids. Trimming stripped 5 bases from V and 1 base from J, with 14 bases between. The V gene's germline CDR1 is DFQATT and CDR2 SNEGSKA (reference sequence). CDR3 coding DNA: TGCAGTGCTCGCCCCGTTCCCCTTAACTATGGCTACACCTTC. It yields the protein CSARPVPLNYGYTF.

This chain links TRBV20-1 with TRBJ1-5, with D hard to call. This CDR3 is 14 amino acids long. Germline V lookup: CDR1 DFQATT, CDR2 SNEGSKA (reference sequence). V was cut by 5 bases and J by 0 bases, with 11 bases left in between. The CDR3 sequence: CSAHPLVSNQPQHF. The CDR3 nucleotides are TGCAGTGCTCACCCGCTCGTTAGCAATCAGCCCCAGCATTTT.

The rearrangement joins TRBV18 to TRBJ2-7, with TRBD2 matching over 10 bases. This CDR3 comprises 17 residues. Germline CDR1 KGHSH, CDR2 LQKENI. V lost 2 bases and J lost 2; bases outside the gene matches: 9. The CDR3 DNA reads TGTGCCAGCTCACCAAGGACTAGCGGTTTTATGCCCTACGAGCAGTACTTC. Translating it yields CASSPRTSGFMPYEQYF.

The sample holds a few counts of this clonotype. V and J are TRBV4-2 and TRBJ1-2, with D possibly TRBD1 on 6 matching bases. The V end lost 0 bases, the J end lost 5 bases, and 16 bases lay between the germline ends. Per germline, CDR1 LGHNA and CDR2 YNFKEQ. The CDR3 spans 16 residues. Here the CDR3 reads CASSQDPRGAEYGYTF. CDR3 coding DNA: TGTGCCAGCAGCCAAGATCCGAGGGGGGCGGAATATGGCTACACCTTC.

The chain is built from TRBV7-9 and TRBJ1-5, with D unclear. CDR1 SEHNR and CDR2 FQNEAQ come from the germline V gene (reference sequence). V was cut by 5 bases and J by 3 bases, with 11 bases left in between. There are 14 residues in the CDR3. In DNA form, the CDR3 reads TGTGCCAGCAGCACCGGGCCCTTCAATCAGCCCCAGCATTTT. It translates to CASSTGPFNQPQHF.

In DNA, the CDR3 is TGTGCCAGCGGACAGGGCAGTTCACCCCTCCACTTT. As protein: CASGQGSSPLHF. The chain recombines TRBV6-1 with TRBJ1-6; 8 nucleotides line up with TRBD1. This CDR3 comprises 12 residues. J was trimmed by 9 bases and V by 8 bases; bases with no gene match: 3. The germline gives CDR1 MNHNS, CDR2 SASEGT.

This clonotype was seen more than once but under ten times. DNA for the CDR3: TGCAGTGTCCAGACGGACCATAGCAATCAGCCCCAGCATTTT. Protein product: CSVQTDHSNQPQHF. The genes are TRBV20-1 and TRBJ1-5, with unresolved D. Germline CDR1 is DFQATT and CDR2 is SNEGSKA (reference sequence). Trimming took off 7 bases at V and 0 bases at J, with 13 bases between the two ends. The CDR3 is 14 residues long.

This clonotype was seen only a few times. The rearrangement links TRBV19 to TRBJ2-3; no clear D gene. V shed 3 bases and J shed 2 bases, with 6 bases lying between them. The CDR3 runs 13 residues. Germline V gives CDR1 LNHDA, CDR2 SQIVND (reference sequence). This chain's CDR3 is CASSITLTDTQYF. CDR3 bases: TGTGCCAGTAGTATTACGCTCACAGATACGCAGTATTTT.

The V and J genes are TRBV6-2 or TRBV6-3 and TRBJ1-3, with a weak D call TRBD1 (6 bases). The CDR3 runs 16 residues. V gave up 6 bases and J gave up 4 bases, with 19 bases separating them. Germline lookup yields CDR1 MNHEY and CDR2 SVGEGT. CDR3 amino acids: CASSPPGATGGNTIYF. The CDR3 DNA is TGTGCCAGCAGCCCACCGGGGGCGACGGGAGGAAACACCATATATTTT.

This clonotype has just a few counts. The CDR3 sequence is CASSFRLAGTNTGELFF. The CDR3 DNA reads as TGTGCCAGCAGCTTCCGACTAGCGGGCACGAACACCGGGGAGCTGTTTTTT. The chain joins TRBV7-2 to TRBJ2-2; TRBD2 agrees at 10 bases. Trimming at V came to 3 bases and at J to 0 bases, leaving 4 bases not matched to a gene. Germline V gene lookup returns CDR1 SGHTA and CDR2 FQGNSA. CDR3 length: 17 amino acids.

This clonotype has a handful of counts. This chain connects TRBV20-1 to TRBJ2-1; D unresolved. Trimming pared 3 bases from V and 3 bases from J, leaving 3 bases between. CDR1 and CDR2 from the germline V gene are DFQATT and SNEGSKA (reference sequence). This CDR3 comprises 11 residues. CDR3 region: CSARNYNEQFF. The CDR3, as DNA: TGCAGTGCTAGGAACTACAATGAGCAGTTCTTC.

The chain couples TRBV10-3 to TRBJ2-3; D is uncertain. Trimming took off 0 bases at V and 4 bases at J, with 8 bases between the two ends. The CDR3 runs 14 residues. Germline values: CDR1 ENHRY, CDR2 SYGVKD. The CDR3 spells CAISESRVSDTQYF. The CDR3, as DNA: TGTGCCATCAGTGAGTCTAGGGTTTCAGATACGCAGTATTTT.

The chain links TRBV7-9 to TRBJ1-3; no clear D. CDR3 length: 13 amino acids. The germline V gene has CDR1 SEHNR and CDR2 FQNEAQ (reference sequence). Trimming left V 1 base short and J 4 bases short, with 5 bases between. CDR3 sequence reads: CASSLVAGNTIYF. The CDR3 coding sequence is TGTGCCAGCAGCTTAGTAGCCGGAAACACCATATATTTT.

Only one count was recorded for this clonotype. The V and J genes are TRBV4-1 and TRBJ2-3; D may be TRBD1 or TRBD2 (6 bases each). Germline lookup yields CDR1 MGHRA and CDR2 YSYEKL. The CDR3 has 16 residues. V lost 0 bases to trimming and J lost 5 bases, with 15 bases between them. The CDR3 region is CASSQEWRGDQDTQYF. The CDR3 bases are TGCGCCAGCAGCCAAGAATGGAGGGGGGACCAAGATACGCAGTATTTT.

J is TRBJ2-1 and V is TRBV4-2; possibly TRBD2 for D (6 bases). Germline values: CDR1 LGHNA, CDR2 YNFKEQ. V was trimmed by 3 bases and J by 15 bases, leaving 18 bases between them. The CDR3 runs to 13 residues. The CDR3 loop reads CASSQAGALAPFF. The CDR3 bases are TGTGCCAGCAGCCAGGCCGGGGCACTAGCTCCGTTCTTC.

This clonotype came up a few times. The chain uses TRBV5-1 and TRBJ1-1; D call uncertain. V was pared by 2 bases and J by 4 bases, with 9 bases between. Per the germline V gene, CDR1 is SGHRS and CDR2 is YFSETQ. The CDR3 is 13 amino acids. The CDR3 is CASSLEQPTEAFF. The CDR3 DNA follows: TGCGCCAGCAGCTTAGAACAGCCCACTGAAGCTTTCTTT.